This note documents a single TCR beta chain sequence. Its specificity is not known. The entry originates in a study of shared clonotypes between healthy human individuals. General study findings and limits: Naive subsets typically showed greater estimated richness than memory subsets. Four donors shared approximately 5% of their naive CD4 clonotypes. Blood was the only sampled material, and tissue repertoires likely differ.

Once extracted for a subset, genomic DNA was divided evenly among several immunoSEQ plates. Libraries were prepared by immunoSEQ multiplex PCR; TCRdb keeps only in-frame clonotypes and omits some of them. The table includes over 2 million clones, over 85% detected once. The origin of this receptor is a man aged 18 to 29 in good health. The specimen sequenced was naive CD4+ T cells sorted from blood. Subset here: CD45RA+ positively selected.

CDR3: CASSARDILNTEAFF. CDR3 nucleotide sequence: TGTGCCAGCAGCGCCCGGGACATCCTCAACACTGAAGCTTTCTTT. The chain carries TRBV9 and TRBJ1-1, with D possibly matching TRBD1 (6 bases). V lost 3 bases and J 2 bases, leaving 14 bases between the germline ends. The CDR3 consists of 15 residues. The germline V gene has CDR1 SGDLS and CDR2 YYNGEE.